Each of the 20 T cell receptor beta chains below was sequenced from the same sample in a study of blood T cell repertoires in COVID-19. Generated by immunoSEQ multiplex PCR, the TCRdb table keeps only in-frame clones and is missing some. Of about 130,000 clones listed, roughly 90% were seen once; the top ten hold under 4.5%. Sequenced material: peripheral blood. The receptors shown here come from a man aged 45-65 years with active COVID-19.

This clone appeared once. The V gene is TRBV15, the J gene TRBJ2-7, with 8 bases fitting TRBD2. Trimming cost V 2 bases and J 5 bases; bases outside gene matches: 8. The CDR3 is 15 residues long. Looked up from germline, CDR1 is LNHNV and CDR2 is YYDKDF (reference sequence). The CDR3 loop reads CATSRPGGGSDEQYF. The DNA of the CDR3 is TGTGCCACCAGCAGACCTGGCGGGGGGAGCGACGAGCAGTACTTC. The full variable domain, completed using reference TRBV15 and TRBJ2-7, is DAMVIQNPRYQVTQFGKPVTLSCSQTLNHNVMYWYQQKSSQAPKLLFHYYDKDFNNEADTPDNFQSRRPNTSFCFLDIRSPGLGDTAMYLCATSRPGGGSDEQYFGPGTRLTVT.

The chain links TRBV29-1 to TRBJ1-1; 9 positions match TRBD1. J gave up 4 bases and V 6 bases, and 3 bases lay outside the gene matches. The CDR3 is 12 amino acids. CDR1 is SQVTM, CDR2 ANQGSEA, per germline. Here the CDR3 DNA reads TGCAGCGTGGACAGGGGTTCCACTGAAGCTTTCTTT. This encodes CSVDRGSTEAFF.

This sequence joins TRBV24-1 and TRBJ2-3; a possible D gene is TRBD2 (6 bases). There are 16 residues in the CDR3. Trimming took 6 bases from V and 4 from J, leaving 19 bases between them. Germline CDR1 reads KGHDR; CDR2 reads SFDVKD. The CDR3 DNA reads TGTGCCACCAGTCCCACGGCCGGGAGAGTCGCAGATACGCAGTATTTT. As protein: CATSPTAGRVADTQYF.

This clone came up once. This chain uses TRBV14 with TRBJ2-3, with 11 positions matching TRBD2. The CDR3 spans 21 residues. The germline CDR1 and CDR2 sequences are SGHDN and FVKESK. The V gene end was trimmed by 0 bases and the J gene end by 0 bases; junction bases not matched to a gene: 14. Here the CDR3 reads CASSQDYSVLAGEGSTDTQYF. CDR3 coding DNA: TGTGCCAGCAGCCAAGATTACTCGGTACTAGCGGGAGAAGGGAGCACAGATACGCAGTATTTT.

This chain joins TRBV18 and TRBJ1-5; 9 bases are shared with TRBD1. The V gene end was trimmed by 6 bases and the J gene end by 3 bases; junction bases not matched to a gene: 6. Germline V lookup: CDR1 KGHSH, CDR2 LQKENI. The CDR3 contains 15 residues. The CDR3 region has the DNA TGTGCCAGCTCGCTCACAGGGGGCCCCAATCAGCCCCAGCATTTT. Protein: CASSLTGGPNQPQHF.

V is TRBV24-1 and J is TRBJ1-5; 9 nucleotides agree with TRBD1. Trimming took 10 bases from V and 6 from J; bases not matched to a gene: 9. CDR1 KGHDR and CDR2 SFDVKD come from the germline V gene. The length of the CDR3 is 14 residues. CDR3 residues: CATGTGKGLQPQHF. CDR3 DNA: TGTGCCACAGGGACAGGGAAGGGACTTCAGCCCCAGCATTTT.

V is TRBV4-1 and J is TRBJ1-1; D is unresolved. V was trimmed by 4 bases and J by 0 bases, leaving 18 bases between them. Germline V gene sequence: CDR1 MGHRA, CDR2 YSYEKL. The CDR3 covers 17 residues. The CDR3: CASSLSSAGGMNTEAFF. For the CDR3, the DNA is TGCGCCAGCAGCCTCTCTTCAGCGGGAGGCATGAACACTGAAGCTTTCTTT.

The chain recombines TRBV15 with TRBJ1-5, with a weak D call TRBD1 (6 bases). V was shortened by 0 bases and J by 6 bases, with 15 bases between the two germline ends. The CDR3 is 16 residues long. Germline V gene sequence: CDR1 LNHNV, CDR2 YYDKDF (reference sequence). The CDR3 sequence: CATSRDQIRGGQPQHF. In DNA form, the CDR3 reads TGTGCCACCAGCAGAGATCAGATCAGGGGTGGTCAGCCCCAGCATTTT.

The V call is TRBV5-6, the J call TRBJ2-6; 8 positions match TRBD1. Unmatched junction bases numbered 12, after V lost 4 bases and J lost 12 bases. The CDR3 is 15 residues long. Germline V CDR1 and CDR2: SGHDT, YYEEEE. The CDR3: CASSRPGGESSVLTF. CDR3 nucleotides: TGTGCCAGCAGCAGGCCAGGGGGCGAGTCTTCCGTCCTGACTTTC. The full variable domain, completed using reference TRBV5-6 and TRBJ2-6, is DAGVTQSPTHLIKTRGQQVTLRCSPKSGHDTVSWYQQALGQGPQFIFQYYEEEERQRGNFPDRFSGHQFPNYSSELNVNALLLGDSALYLCASSRPGGESSVLTFGAGSRLTVL.

The chain links TRBV18 to TRBJ1-2, with 9 nucleotides matching TRBD1. V dropped 0 bases and J dropped 8; count of bases not matched to a gene: 4. This CDR3 has 14 amino acids. CDR1 KGHSH and CDR2 LQKENI come from the germline V gene. The CDR3 DNA sequence: TGTGCCAGCTCACCACCACGGACAGGGGTAGGCTACACCTTC. Encoded protein: CASSPPRTGVGYTF.

The rearrangement joins TRBV12-5 to TRBJ2-7, with 8 positions matching TRBD2. V lost 6 bases and J lost 2; bases outside the gene matches: 9. The CDR3 length is 15 residues. CDR1 is LGHNT and CDR2 is FRNRAP in the germline V gene. Written as DNA, the CDR3 is TGTGCTAGTGGCTCCCCCGGGGGGGCTACCTACGAGCAGTACTTC. Protein: CASGSPGGATYEQYF.

The V call is TRBV5-1, the J call TRBJ1-4, with TRBD1 identical over 7 bases. CDR1 is SGHRS, CDR2 YFSETQ, per germline. V was pared by 4 bases and J by 3 bases, with 9 bases of the junction left unmatched. The CDR3 contains 16 residues. CDR3 DNA: TGCGCCAGCAGCCCCCATTGGGACAGCTCTAATGAAAAACTGTTTTTT. As protein: CASSPHWDSSNEKLFF.

The chain uses TRBV4-1 and TRBJ1-6; 11 bases agree with TRBD1. The CDR3 has 16 amino acids. The V segment lost 3 bases and the J segment 8 bases; nucleotides outside the gene matches: 6. The germline V gene has CDR1 MGHRA and CDR2 YSYEKL. This chain's CDR3 is CASSQMGQGDYSPLHF. Written as DNA, the CDR3 is TGCGCCAGCAGCCAGATGGGACAGGGGGATTATTCACCCCTCCACTTT.

The V call is TRBV3-1 (or the pseudogene TRBV3-2), the J call TRBJ2-1; 12 nucleotides line up with TRBD2. Germline CDR1 is LGHDT and CDR2 is YNNKEL (reference sequence). V trimming: 0 bases; J trimming: 4 bases; junction bases outside the gene matches: 4. The CDR3 sequence is 17 residues long. CDR3 residues: CASSQDLTSGGYNEQFF. CDR3 DNA: TGTGCCAGCAGCCAAGATTTAACTAGCGGGGGGTACAATGAGCAGTTCTTC.

V is TRBV6-5 and J is TRBJ2-6; 9 bases line up with TRBD1. The CDR3 is made up of 16 amino acids. Losses at the gene ends were 4 bases for V and 4 bases for J; bases not matched to a gene: 5. CDR1 and CDR2 (germline): MNHEY, SVGAGI. The CDR3 sequence is CASSLTGGGGANVLTF. The CDR3 nucleotides are TGTGCCAGCAGTTTGACAGGGGGAGGAGGGGCCAACGTCCTGACTTTC.

The chain joins TRBV5-1 to TRBJ2-7; 11 positions agree with TRBD1. V was pared by 4 bases and J by 4 bases, with 10 bases of the junction left unmatched. The CDR3 consists of 16 residues. Per the germline V gene, CDR1 is SGHRS and CDR2 is YFSETQ. The CDR3 DNA reads as TGCGCCAGCAGCCCCGGGACAGGGGGGCGATGGTACGAGCAGTACTTC. Translating gives CASSPGTGGRWYEQYF.

The rearrangement joins TRBV5-5 to TRBJ2-3; D gene uncertain. The CDR3 is 13 residues long. V was trimmed by 4 bases and J by 2 bases, leaving 8 bases between them. Per the germline V gene, CDR1 is SGHKS and CDR2 is YYEKEE (reference sequence). CDR3 sequence (DNA): TGTGCCAGCAGCCCGGGTGCCACAGATACGCAGTATTTT. This encodes CASSPGATDTQYF.

This clone was seen a single time. CDR3 loop: CASSGGRGMNEQYF. DNA for the CDR3: TGTGCCAGCAGCGGAGGACGGGGGATGAATGAGCAGTACTTC. The V gene is TRBV9, the J gene TRBJ2-7; perhaps TRBD2 as D (6 bases). There are 14 residues in the CDR3. Germline V gene data show CDR1 as SGDLS and CDR2 as YYNGEE. V was trimmed by 3 bases and J by 7 bases, leaving 17 bases between them.

The rearrangement links TRBV11-2 to TRBJ2-7, with 7 bases that match TRBD1. The CDR3 extends over 17 amino acids. The V gene end was trimmed by 1 base and the J gene end by 2 bases; junction bases not matched to a gene: 11. CDR1 is SGHAT, CDR2 FQNNGV, per germline. The CDR3 nucleotides are TGTGCCAGCAGCTTAGGCGAATACCGGGACAGAGCCTACGAGCAGTACTTC. Its protein is CASSLGEYRDRAYEQYF.

The V call is TRBV9, the J call TRBJ1-1; 12 nucleotides line up with TRBD1. V was clipped by 0 bases and J by 4 bases; unmatched bases: 10. The CDR3 loop spans 18 amino acids. Germline CDR1 reads SGDLS; CDR2 reads YYNGEE. CDR3 loop: CASSVAPGQGAWGTEAFF. CDR3 DNA: TGTGCCAGCAGCGTAGCCCCGGGACAGGGGGCTTGGGGCACTGAAGCTTTCTTT. Using reference TRBV9 and TRBJ1-1 for the parts outside the CDR3, the full variable domain is DSGVTQTPKHLITATGQRVTLRCSPRSGDLSVYWYQQSLDQGLQFLIQYYNGEERAKGNILERFSAQQFPDLHSELNLSSLELGDSALYFCASSVAPGQGAWGTEAFFGQGTRLTVV.